This passage covers 14 T cell receptor beta chains from one sample sequenced in a study of T cells after yellow fever vaccination. TCRdb recomputed calls from the 5' RACE reads with MiXCR, one row per CDR3 protein. The sample has a few hundred thousand distinct CDR3 sequences; roughly 17% are singletons. The sample here was PBMCs, taken 5 days after the first yellow fever vaccination. The source of these receptors is a young man who received the YFV17D yellow fever vaccine.

The chain joins TRBV7-9 to TRBJ1-2; 7 bases are shared with TRBD1. The CDR3 runs to 12 residues. Germline V lookup: CDR1 SEHNR, CDR2 FQNEAQ (reference sequence). V shed 5 bases and J 8 bases; nucleotides not matched to a gene: 5. The CDR3: CASSGQDSGYTF. For the CDR3, the DNA is TGTGCCAGCAGCGGACAGGATTCGGGCTACACCTTC. The variable domain in full, completed from reference TRBV7-9 and TRBJ1-2, reads DTGVSQNPRHKITKRGQNVTFRCDPISEHNRLYWYRQTLGQGPEFLTYFQNEAQLEKSRLLSDRFSAERPKGSFSTLEIQRTEQGDSAMYLCASSGQDSGYTFGSGTRLTVV.

This chain connects TRBV11-3 to TRBJ2-5; tentatively, D is TRBD2 (6 bases). Trimming removed 5 bases from V and 5 bases from J, with 12 bases in between. The CDR3 has 13 amino acids. The germline V gene has CDR1 SGHNT and CDR2 YENEEA. CDR3 coding DNA: TGTGCCAGCAGCCTTACTAGCACTGAGACCCAGTACTTC. It translates to CASSLTSTETQYF.

This clonotype was counted a few times. This chain connects TRBV27 to TRBJ1-6, with a possible D match to TRBD1 (5 bases). The V gene's germline CDR1 is MNHEY and CDR2 SMNVEV (reference sequence). V was shortened by 6 bases and J by 7 bases, with 13 bases between the two germline ends. This CDR3 contains 14 residues. The CDR3 region has the DNA TGTGCCAGCAGGGAGGGGCTGGCGAATTCACCCCTCCACTTT. Translating gives CASREGLANSPLHF.

This clonotype was picked up a small number of times. The chain joins TRBV27 to TRBJ2-7; 9 bases fit TRBD1. This CDR3 is built from 15 residues. After removal of 6 bases from V and 2 bases from J, the junction contained 8 bases not matched to a gene. Germline CDR1 MNHEY, CDR2 SMNVEV (reference sequence). CDR3 sequence (DNA): TGTGCCAGCAGCCAAACAGGGGGCGCAGCCTACGAGCAGTACGTC. Its translation: CASSQTGGAAYEQYV.

The table lists this clonotype with a few counts. The chain couples TRBV6-1 to TRBJ1-6; TRBD1 agrees at 9 bases. After removal of 7 bases from V and 7 bases from J, the junction contained 8 bases not matched to a gene. The CDR3 loop spans 15 amino acids. CDR1 is MNHNS, CDR2 SASEGT, per germline. CDR3 bases: TGTGCCAGCACTCCACAGGGGGCCTTGAATTCACCCCTCCACTTT. Its translation is CASTPQGALNSPLHF.

This clonotype came up many times. This sequence joins TRBV20-1 and TRBJ1-3, with D unclear. The germline gives CDR1 DFQATT, CDR2 SNEGSKA (reference sequence). The CDR3 runs 11 residues. V shed 0 bases and J shed 3 bases, with 0 bases lying between them. CDR3 DNA sequence: TGCAGTGCTAGAGATGGAAACACCATATATTTT. Translation gives CSARDGNTIYF.

This rearrangement joins TRBV3-1 to TRBJ2-2; TRBD2 is a possible D gene (5 bases). The CDR3 extends over 16 amino acids. CDR1 LGHDT and CDR2 YNNKEL come from the germline V gene (reference sequence). Trimming cost V 2 bases and J 3 bases, with 13 bases left between them. CDR3 residues: CASSQTPFGDTGELFF. Written as DNA, the CDR3 is TGTGCCAGCAGCCAAACTCCCTTCGGGGACACCGGGGAGCTGTTTTTT.

The genes are TRBV4-2 and TRBJ2-7; tentative D call: TRBD2 (7 bases). In germline, CDR1 is LGHNA, CDR2 YNFKEQ. The CDR3 has 17 residues. Trimming cost V 0 bases and J 2 bases, with 17 bases left between them. As DNA, the CDR3 is TGTGCCAGCAGCCAAGATGCTACGGGGGGCGGGACCTACGAGCAGTACTTC. This gives the protein CASSQDATGGGTYEQYF.

The rearrangement joins TRBV7-2 to TRBJ1-5, with D possibly being TRBD1 (5 bases). CDR3 length: 15 amino acids. V shed 3 bases and J shed 2 bases, with 11 bases lying between them. From germline, CDR1 is SGHTA and CDR2 FQGNSA. CDR3 amino acids: CASSLGLWGNQPQHF. In DNA form, the CDR3 reads TGTGCCAGCAGCTTGGGACTGTGGGGCAATCAGCCCCAGCATTTT.

This clonotype occurred a few times. The chain uses TRBV6-5 and TRBJ1-4; TRBD1 agrees at 9 bases. The J segment lost 9 bases and the V segment lost 2 bases, leaving 7 bases of the junction unmatched. From germline, CDR1 is MNHEY and CDR2 SVGAGI. The CDR3 sequence is 15 residues long. This chain's CDR3 is CASSYPDRGGQKLFF. CDR3 coding DNA: TGTGCCAGCAGTTACCCAGACAGGGGGGGCCAAAAACTGTTTTTT.

This clonotype was observed many times. This chain uses TRBV20-1 with TRBJ2-3; D is unresolved. CDR3 length: 11 residues. The V gene's germline CDR1 is DFQATT and CDR2 SNEGSKA (reference sequence). Deletions cut 3 bases from V and 6 bases from J, with 7 bases between. The CDR3: CSARMVDTQYF. In nucleotides, the CDR3 is TGCAGTGCTAGGATGGTGGATACGCAGTATTTT.

Only a few counts were recorded for this clonotype. V is TRBV20-1 and J is TRBJ1-1; 7 nucleotides align to TRBD1. CDR1 is DFQATT, CDR2 SNEGSKA, per germline (reference sequence). V lost 4 bases to trimming and J lost 5 bases; unmatched junction nucleotides: 7. The CDR3 loop spans 13 amino acids. CDR3 DNA: TGCAGTGCTATCCCCAGGGGGACGACTGAAGCTTTCTTT. This encodes CSAIPRGTTEAFF.

The CDR3 sequence is CASSRFQGGGELFF. The CDR3 bases are TGCGCCAGCAGTCGATTCCAGGGGGGCGGGGAGCTGTTTTTT. The genes are TRBV23-1 and TRBJ2-2, with a weak D call TRBD1 (7 bases). TRBV23-1 is recorded as an ORF, its role being uncertain. The CDR3 has 14 amino acids. Trimming cost V 4 bases and J 7 bases, with 13 bases left between them.

The chain employs TRBV20-1 and TRBJ2-1; D unclear. Trimming removed 5 bases from V and 8 bases from J, with 19 bases in between. CDR3 length: 14 amino acids. The germline V gene has CDR1 DFQATT and CDR2 SNEGSKA (reference sequence). CDR3 sequence: CSAEDRSAGDEQFF. As DNA, the CDR3 is TGCAGTGCTGAGGACCGCAGCGCTGGGGATGAGCAGTTCTTC.